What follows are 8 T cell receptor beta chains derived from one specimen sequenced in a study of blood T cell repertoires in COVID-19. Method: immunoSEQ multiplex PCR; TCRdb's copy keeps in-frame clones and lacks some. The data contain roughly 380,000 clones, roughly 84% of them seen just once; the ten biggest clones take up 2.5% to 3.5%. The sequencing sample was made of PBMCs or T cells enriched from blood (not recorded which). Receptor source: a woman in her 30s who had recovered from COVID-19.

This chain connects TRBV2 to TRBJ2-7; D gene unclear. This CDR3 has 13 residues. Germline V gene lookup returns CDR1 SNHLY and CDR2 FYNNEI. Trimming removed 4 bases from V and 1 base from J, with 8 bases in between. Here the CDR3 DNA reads TGTGCCAGCAGTGTCGACACATCCTACGAGCAGTACTTC. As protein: CASSVDTSYEQYF.

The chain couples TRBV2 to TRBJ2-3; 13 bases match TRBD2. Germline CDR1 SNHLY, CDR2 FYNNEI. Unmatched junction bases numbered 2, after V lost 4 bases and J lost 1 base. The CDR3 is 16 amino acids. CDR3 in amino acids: CASSGTSGGGTDTQYF. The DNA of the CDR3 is TGTGCCAGCAGTGGGACTAGCGGGGGAGGCACAGATACGCAGTATTTT.

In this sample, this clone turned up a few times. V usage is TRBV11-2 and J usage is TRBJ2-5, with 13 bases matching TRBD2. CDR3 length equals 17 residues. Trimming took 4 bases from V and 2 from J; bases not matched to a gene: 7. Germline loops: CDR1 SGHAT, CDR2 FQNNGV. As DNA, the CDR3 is TGTGCCAGCAGCTCCGGACTAGCGGGAGCGCAACAAGAGACCCAGTACTTC. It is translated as CASSSGLAGAQQETQYF. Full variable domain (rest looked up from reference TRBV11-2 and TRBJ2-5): EAGVAQSPRYKIIEKRQSVAFWCNPISGHATLYWYQQILGQGPKLLIQFQNNGVVDDSQLPKDRFSAERLKGVDSTLKIQPAKLEDSAVYLCASSSGLAGAQQETQYFGPGTRLLVL.

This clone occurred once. CDR3 bases: TGCAGCACCGCCGGGACAGATGGCTCCGAGCAGTACTTC. Protein product: CSTAGTDGSEQYF. V usage is TRBV29-1 and J usage is TRBJ2-7, with 7 bases that match TRBD1. Germline V gene lookup returns CDR1 SQVTM and CDR2 ANQGSEA. J was trimmed by 6 bases and V by 8 bases; bases with no gene match: 13. The CDR3 has 13 residues.

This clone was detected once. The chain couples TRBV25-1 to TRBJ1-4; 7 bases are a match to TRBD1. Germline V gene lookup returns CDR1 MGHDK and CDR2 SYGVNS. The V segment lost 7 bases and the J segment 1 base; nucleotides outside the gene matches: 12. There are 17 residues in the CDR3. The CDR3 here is CASMTSTGEQTNEKLFF. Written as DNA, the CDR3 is TGTGCCAGCATGACATCCACAGGGGAACAAACTAATGAAAAACTGTTTTTT.

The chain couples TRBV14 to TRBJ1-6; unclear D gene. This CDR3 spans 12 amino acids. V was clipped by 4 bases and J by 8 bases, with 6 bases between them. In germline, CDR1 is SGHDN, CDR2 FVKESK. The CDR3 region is CASSRRYSPLHF. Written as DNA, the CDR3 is TGTGCCAGCAGCCGCAGATATTCACCCCTCCACTTT. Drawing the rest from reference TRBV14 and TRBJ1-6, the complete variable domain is EAGVTQFPSHSVIEKGQTVTLRCDPISGHDNLYWYRRVMGKEIKFLLHFVKESKQDESGMPNNRFLAERTGGTYSTLKVQPAELEDSGVYFCASSRRYSPLHFGNGTRLTVT.

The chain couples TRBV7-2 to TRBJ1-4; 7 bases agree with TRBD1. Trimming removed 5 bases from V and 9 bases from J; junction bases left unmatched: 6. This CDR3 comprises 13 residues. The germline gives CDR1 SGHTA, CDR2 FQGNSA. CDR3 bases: TGTGCCAGCAGCCCAGGACAGGCCAAAAAACTGTTTTTT. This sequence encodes CASSPGQAKKLFF.

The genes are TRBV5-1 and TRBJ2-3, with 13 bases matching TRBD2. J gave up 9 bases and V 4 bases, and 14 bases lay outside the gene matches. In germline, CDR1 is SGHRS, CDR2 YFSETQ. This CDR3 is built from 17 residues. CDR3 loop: CASSLSGTSGTSRTQYF. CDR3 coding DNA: TGCGCCAGCAGCCTATCCGGGACTAGCGGGACCTCAAGAACGCAGTATTTT.